The rows below give T cell receptor beta chains drawn from one sample of a study of shared clonotypes between healthy human individuals. The data were produced by immunoSEQ multiplex PCR, yet TCRdb's version contains in-frame clones alone and is incomplete. The sample comprises over 2 million clones, 85% to 95% of which are singletons, and more than 0.35% rests with the top ten. Specimen: naive CD4+ T cells from PBMCs. The receptors were gathered from a man between 18 and 35 years old in good health. Some clones in this sample may be carry-over from other donors' samples. The CDR3 runs from the conserved cysteine through the conserved F or W. A D gene is named only where the DNA matches it firmly. Clone size is stated in some rows and not others, as once, few, many or a class when expanded.

J	D	V	size	CDR3	DNA
TRBJ1-1	.	TRBV5-6	.	CASSLRRITLNTEAFF	TGTGCCAGCAGCTTGCGACGGATAACCCTGAACACTGAAGCTTTCTTT
TRBJ2-3	.	TRBV4-1	once	CASSQGSGAETQYF	TGCGCCAGCAGCCAAGGATCGGGGGCGGAAACGCAGTATTTT
TRBJ1-2	TRBD1	TRBV19	.	CASSTSQGDYGYTF	TGTGCCAGTAGTACCTCACAGGGGGACTATGGCTACACCTTC
TRBJ2-3	.	TRBV18	.	CATPVSTDTQYF	TGTGCCACCCCCGTTAGCACAGATACGCAGTATTTT
TRBJ1-2	.	TRBV2	.	CASTQTKRGTSNGYTF	TGTGCCAGCACCCAAACTAAACGGGGGACGAGCAATGGCTACACCTTC
TRBJ2-1	.	TRBV11-3	.	CASSLALFSEQFF	TGTGCCAGCAGCTTAGCACTCTTTAGCGAGCAGTTCTTC
TRBJ1-2	TRBD1	TRBV5-4	.	CASSLAGQAIYGYTF	TGTGCCAGCAGCTTGGCGGGACAGGCGATCTATGGCTACACCTTC
TRBJ2-1	.	TRBV7-3	.	CASSPRGSGNEQFF	TGTGCCAGCAGCCCTCGGGGTAGCGGCAATGAGCAGTTCTTC
TRBJ2-7	.	TRBV5-1	.	CASSLEGQAVGEQYF	TGCGCCAGCAGCTTGGAGGGCCAGGCAGTCGGCGAGCAGTACTTC
TRBJ2-3	TRBD2	TRBV5-1	.	CASRNSGTSGRAVDTQYF	TGCGCCAGCAGGAACTCCGGGACTAGCGGGAGGGCCGTAGATACGCAGTATTTT
TRBJ2-2	TRBD2	TRBV7-7	.	CASSPRGSGSNTGELFF	TGTGCCAGCAGCCCCCGGGGTAGCGGGAGTAACACCGGGGAGCTGTTTTTT
TRBJ1-2	.	TRBV6-1	.	CATKIQGEYGYTF	TGTGCCACCAAAATACAGGGAGAGTATGGCTACACCTTC
TRBJ1-1	.	TRBV28	.	CASSLGGSEAFF	TGTGCCAGCAGTTTGGGAGGGTCCGAAGCTTTCTTT
TRBJ2-1	TRBD1	TRBV5-4	.	CASSSGQGVIDEQFF	TGTGCCAGCAGCTCGGGACAGGGGGTTATCGATGAGCAGTTCTTC
TRBJ2-2	TRBD2	TRBV5-1	few	CASSYTSGFTGELFF	TGCGCCAGCAGCTACACTAGCGGGTTCACCGGGGAGCTGTTTTTT
TRBJ2-1	.	TRBV5-1	.	CASSLSAGLNEQFF	TGCGCCAGCAGCTTATCGGCAGGGCTCAATGAGCAGTTCTTC
TRBJ2-5	.	TRBV7-9	.	CATNLDGEGETQYF	TGTGCCACCAATCTGGATGGGGAAGGAGAGACCCAGTACTTC
TRBJ2-1	.	TRBV11-2	.	CASSLRGDEQFF	TGTGCCAGCAGCCTCAGGGGCGATGAGCAGTTCTTC
TRBJ2-1	.	TRBV28	.	CASLPQPPLGNEQFF	TGTGCCAGCCTCCCGCAGCCCCCACTTGGGAATGAGCAGTTCTTC
TRBJ2-7	.	TRBV6-1	.	CASTGRGGPSSEQYF	TGTGCCAGCACCGGCCGGGGCGGGCCATCGTCCGAGCAGTACTTC
TRBJ2-1	TRBD1	TRBV7-2	.	CASSPQTGTYNEQFF	TGTGCCAGCAGCCCGCAGACAGGGACCTACAATGAGCAGTTCTTC
TRBJ2-6	TRBD1	TRBV28	.	CASYSGTASGANVLTF	TGTGCCAGCTATTCCGGGACAGCCTCTGGGGCCAACGTCCTGACTTTC
TRBJ2-1	TRBD2	TRBV7-6	.	CASSLAGPSGSYNEQFF	TGTGCCAGCAGCTTAGCAGGACCTAGCGGCTCCTACAATGAGCAGTTCTTC
TRBJ1-4	.	TRBV2	.	CASSAGTPRAKLFF	TGTGCCAGCAGCGCCGGGACACCCCGGGCAAAACTGTTTTTT
TRBJ2-5	.	TRBV10-3	.	CAITHDNQETQYF	TGTGCCATCACCCACGACAACCAAGAGACCCAGTACTTC
TRBJ1-4	.	TRBV18	.	CASSPLSQATNEKLFF	TGTGCCAGCTCACCACTCTCCCAGGCAACTAATGAAAAACTGTTTTTT
TRBJ2-7	TRBD2	TRBV18	once	CASSPVGGNSREQYF	TGTGCCAGCTCACCCGTGGGGGGGAACTCGAGGGAGCAGTACTTC
TRBJ2-7	.	TRBV20-1	.	CSASRGYEQYF	TGCAGTGCTAGTCGCGGGTACGAGCAGTACTTC
TRBJ2-7	TRBD2	TRBV6-6	.	CASSRSGSGDEQYF	TGTGCCAGCAGTAGAAGCGGGAGCGGGGACGAGCAGTACTTC
TRBJ1-5	.	TRBV28	.	CASSLWVTGQPQHF	TGTGCCAGCAGTTTATGGGTAACGGGTCAGCCCCAGCATTTT
TRBJ2-5	TRBD1	TRBV7-9	.	CASSVAGGAETQYF	TGTGCCAGCAGCGTAGCAGGGGGCGCGGAGACCCAGTACTTC